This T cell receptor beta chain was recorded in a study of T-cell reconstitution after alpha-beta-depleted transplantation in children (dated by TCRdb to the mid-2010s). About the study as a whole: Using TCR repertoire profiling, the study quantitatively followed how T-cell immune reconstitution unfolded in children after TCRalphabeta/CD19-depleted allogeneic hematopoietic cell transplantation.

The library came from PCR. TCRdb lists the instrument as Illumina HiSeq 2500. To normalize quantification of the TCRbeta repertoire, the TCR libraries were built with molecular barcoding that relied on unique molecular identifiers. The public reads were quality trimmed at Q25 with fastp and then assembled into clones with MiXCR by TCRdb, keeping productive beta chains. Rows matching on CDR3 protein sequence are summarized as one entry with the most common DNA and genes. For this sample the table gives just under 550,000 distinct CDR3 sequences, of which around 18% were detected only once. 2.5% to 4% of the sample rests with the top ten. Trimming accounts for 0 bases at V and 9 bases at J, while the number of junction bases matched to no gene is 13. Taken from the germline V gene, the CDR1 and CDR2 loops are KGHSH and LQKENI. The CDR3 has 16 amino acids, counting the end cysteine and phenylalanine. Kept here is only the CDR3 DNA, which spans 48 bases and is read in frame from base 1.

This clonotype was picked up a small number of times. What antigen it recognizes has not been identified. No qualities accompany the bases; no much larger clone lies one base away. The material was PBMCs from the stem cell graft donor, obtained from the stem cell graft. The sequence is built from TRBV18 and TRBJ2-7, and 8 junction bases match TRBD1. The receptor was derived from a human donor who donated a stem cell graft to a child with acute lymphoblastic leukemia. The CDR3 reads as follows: CASSPPQTGVSTGQYF. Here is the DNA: TGTGCCAGCTCACCACCCCAGACAGGGGTGAGTACTGGGCAGTACTTC.